This TCR beta chain stems from a study of blood T cell repertoires in COVID-19. Study-level information: The origin of the acute and convalescent COVID-19 samples was the United States, Italy and Spain.

In the source study's methods: Using reference gene primer amplification, nucleated cell counts were estimated. Sequenced by immunoSEQ multiplex PCR; TCRdb stores in-frame clones only, minus some. The V and J calls and clone size were taken over from that table, and D and trimming were inferred from the DNA. This table holds 180,000 or so clones, over 80% found once. Losses at the gene ends were 6 bases for V and 6 bases for J; bases not matched to a gene: 8. The CDR3 extends over 15 amino acids. The V call is TRBV23-1, the J call TRBJ2-2; TRBD1 matches 9 bases. TRBV23-1 qualifies as an ORF whose function is uncertain. This receptor was obtained from a middle-aged woman with COVID-19, enrolled during active disease. Material for sequencing was peripheral blood. Here the CDR3 reads CASRPGQGTPGELFF. In nucleotides, the CDR3 is TGCGCCAGCAGACCGGGACAGGGAACCCCCGGGGAGCTGTTTTTT.